This T cell receptor (beta chain) was recorded in a study of CD8+CD57+ T cells in acquired aplastic anemia. This clonotype has just one count. Sequenced patients had shown CD8+CD57+ cell expansion by flow cytometry. Patients were treatment-naive when blood was sampled. Investigators profiled TCR beta VDJ and CDR3 from genomic DNA template. One entry per CDR3 protein results from TCRdb running MiXCR on the reads. Found here are 90,000 to 150,000 distinct CDR3 sequences, under 60% of them singletons; the top ten hold around 27%. Looked up from germline, CDR1 is DFQATT and CDR2 is SNEGSKA (reference sequence). CDR3 length: 13 residues. Trimming left V 4 bases short and J 2 bases short, with 10 bases between.

The receptor was derived from a human donor with aplastic anemia. V gene TRBV20-1 combines with J gene TRBJ2-3, with D tentatively TRBD1 (6 bases). Material for sequencing was sorted CD4+, CD8+, or CD8+CD57+ T cells (not recorded which) from PBMCs. The CDR3 DNA reads as TGCAGTGCTAAGAGGGGGAACACAGATACGCAGTATTTT. As protein: CSAKRGNTDTQYF.